This T cell receptor (beta chain) was sequenced during a study of blood T cell repertoires in COVID-19. Study overall: Nucleic acid was either cDNA or gDNA, and it came from T cells, B-cell-depleted T cells, or PBMCs.

The CDR3 extends over 13 amino acids. Germline assignment: CDR1 LNHDA and CDR2 SQIVND (reference sequence). The junction had 3 bases not matched to a gene; V was cut back by 5 bases and J by 3 bases. Libraries were prepared by immunoSEQ multiplex PCR; TCRdb keeps only in-frame clonotypes and omits some of them. The sample includes roughly 330,000 clones, 88% of them seen just once. Participant age was 18 to 89 years, and participants resided in fewer than 25 US areas. The recovered donors of Cohort 3 showed two negative PCRs, clearance, or symptom resolution. Comment on this clone: This sample also contains other DNA sequences that code for the same CDR3.

This chain joins TRBV19 and TRBJ2-7; TRBD1 aligns across 8 bases. Sequencing was carried out using PBMCs or T cells enriched from blood (not recorded which). The TCR sequence derives from a man younger than 40 who had recovered from COVID-19. The CDR3 DNA reads as TGTGCCAGTAGTGGACAGGGAGGCTACGAGCAGTACTTC. It encodes CASSGQGGYEQYF.